The rows below give T cell receptor beta chains drawn from one sample of a study of blood T cell repertoires in COVID-19. Clones were sequenced by immunoSEQ multiplex PCR, and TCRdb holds only the in-frame ones, with some missing. The repertoire consists of around 59,000 clones, with about 70% occurring once and the leading ten covering roughly 18%. Source material: peripheral blood. These receptors were taken from a woman between 50 and 59 years old with active or convalescent COVID-19. The CDR3 runs from the conserved cysteine through the conserved F or W. Fields, in order: D gene, J gene, clone size, V gene, CDR3 protein, CDR3 DNA. The D gene is left open where the match is weak. Only some rows state a clone size, as once, few, many or a class for expanded clones.

d_call: -; j_call: TRBJ2-1; clone_size: -; v_call: TRBV15; cdr3_aa: CATSGGGSYNEQFF; cdr3_nt: TGTGCCACCAGCGGAGGGGGCTCATACAATGAGCAGTTCTTC
d_call: TRBD2; j_call: TRBJ2-1; clone_size: -; v_call: TRBV7-8; cdr3_aa: CASSLVLAGGRNEQFF; cdr3_nt: TGTGCCAGCAGCTTAGTGCTAGCGGGAGGGCGGAATGAGCAGTTCTTC
d_call: -; j_call: TRBJ2-2; clone_size: -; v_call: TRBV10-3; cdr3_aa: CAIRLEHGELFF; cdr3_nt: TGTGCCATCAGACTAGAGCACGGGGAGCTGTTTTTT
d_call: TRBD1; j_call: TRBJ1-3; clone_size: -; v_call: TRBV10-3; cdr3_aa: CAIRGLGQGAGNTIYF; cdr3_nt: TGTGCCATCAGGGGGTTGGGACAGGGAGCTGGAAACACCATATATTTT
d_call: TRBD1; j_call: TRBJ2-6; clone_size: -; v_call: TRBV5-1; cdr3_aa: CASSSGQGTRGANVLTF; cdr3_nt: TGCGCCAGCAGCTCGGGACAGGGGACCCGGGGGGCCAACGTCCTGACTTTC
d_call: TRBD1; j_call: TRBJ1-1; clone_size: -; v_call: TRBV5-5; cdr3_aa: CASSQTGQVNTEAFF; cdr3_nt: TGTGCCAGCAGCCAGACAGGGCAAGTTAACACTGAAGCTTTCTTT
d_call: TRBD2; j_call: TRBJ2-1; clone_size: -; v_call: TRBV6-5; cdr3_aa: CASTRGGGGEQFF; cdr3_nt: TGTGCCAGCACCCGCGGGGGGGGCGGTGAGCAGTTCTTC
d_call: TRBD2; j_call: TRBJ2-4; clone_size: -; v_call: TRBV3-1/TRBV3-2; cdr3_aa: CASSQESSGRWYF; cdr3_nt: TGTGCCAGCAGCCAAGAAAGTAGCGGGAGATGGTACTTC
d_call: TRBD1; j_call: TRBJ1-5; clone_size: -; v_call: TRBV28; cdr3_aa: CASSSGVQGAGNQPQHF; cdr3_nt: TGTGCCAGCAGTTCCGGTGTACAGGGGGCGGGCAATCAGCCCCAGCATTTT
d_call: TRBD1; j_call: TRBJ2-2; clone_size: -; v_call: TRBV19; cdr3_aa: CASSIRQGDTGELFF; cdr3_nt: TGTGCCAGTAGTATTAGACAGGGGGACACCGGGGAGCTGTTTTTT
d_call: -; j_call: TRBJ2-7; clone_size: -; v_call: TRBV27; cdr3_aa: CASSSAFGEQYF; cdr3_nt: TGTGCCAGCAGTTCCGCCTTCGGCGAGCAGTACTTC
d_call: -; j_call: TRBJ2-7; clone_size: -; v_call: TRBV5-4; cdr3_aa: CASSLEGNSYEQYF; cdr3_nt: TGTGCCAGCAGCTTGGAGGGGAACTCCTACGAGCAGTACTTC
d_call: -; j_call: TRBJ2-2; clone_size: few; v_call: TRBV27; cdr3_aa: CATLPSANTGELFF; cdr3_nt: TGTGCCACCCTACCCTCCGCGAACACCGGGGAGCTGTTTTTT
d_call: TRBD2; j_call: TRBJ2-3; clone_size: -; v_call: TRBV6-5; cdr3_aa: CASSYRGTSGTDTQYF; cdr3_nt: TGTGCCAGCAGTTACAGGGGGACTAGCGGGACAGATACGCAGTATTTT
d_call: -; j_call: TRBJ2-7; clone_size: -; v_call: TRBV4-1; cdr3_aa: CASSQDRFPSYEQYF; cdr3_nt: TGCGCCAGCAGCCAAGACAGATTCCCCTCCTACGAGCAGTACTTC
d_call: -; j_call: TRBJ1-1; clone_size: -; v_call: TRBV6-5; cdr3_aa: CASSSGGTLTPAFF; cdr3_nt: TGTGCCAGCAGTTCCGGGGGGACACTCACCCCGGCTTTCTTT
d_call: -; j_call: TRBJ1-1; clone_size: -; v_call: TRBV30; cdr3_aa: CAWSPSPGWNTEAFF; cdr3_nt: TGTGCCTGGAGCCCGAGTCCGGGTTGGAACACTGAAGCTTTCTTT
d_call: TRBD2; j_call: TRBJ2-5; clone_size: many; v_call: TRBV5-1; cdr3_aa: CASSLALAGAQETQYF; cdr3_nt: TGCGCCAGCAGCTTGGCGCTAGCGGGGGCACAAGAGACCCAGTACTTC
d_call: TRBD1; j_call: TRBJ1-3; clone_size: -; v_call: TRBV18; cdr3_aa: CASSPAEMDRFSGNTIYF; cdr3_nt: TGTGCCAGCTCACCGGCAGAAATGGACAGGTTCTCTGGAAACACCATATATTTT
d_call: TRBD1; j_call: TRBJ2-2; clone_size: -; v_call: TRBV4-2; cdr3_aa: CASRSGDRAGELFF; cdr3_nt: TGTGCCAGCCGGAGCGGGGACAGGGCCGGGGAGCTGTTTTTT
d_call: -; j_call: TRBJ2-3; clone_size: -; v_call: TRBV11-2; cdr3_aa: CASSLGGDTQYF; cdr3_nt: TGTGCCAGCAGCCTCGGGGGAGATACGCAGTATTTT
d_call: -; j_call: TRBJ1-4; clone_size: -; v_call: TRBV30; cdr3_aa: CAWSGTDEKLFF; cdr3_nt: TGTGCCTGGAGTGGTACAGACGAAAAACTGTTTTTT
d_call: -; j_call: TRBJ1-3; clone_size: few; v_call: TRBV19; cdr3_aa: CASSRGQGNTIYF; cdr3_nt: TGTGCCAGTAGTAGAGGACAGGGAAACACCATATATTTT
d_call: TRBD1; j_call: TRBJ2-2; clone_size: once; v_call: TRBV5-1; cdr3_aa: CASSLEGQLETGELFF; cdr3_nt: TGCGCCAGCAGCTTAGAGGGACAGTTAGAAACCGGGGAGCTGTTTTTT
d_call: TRBD1; j_call: TRBJ2-5; clone_size: -; v_call: TRBV28; cdr3_aa: CASSSGQAKETQYF; cdr3_nt: TGTGCCAGCAGTTCAGGACAGGCAAAAGAGACCCAGTACTTC
d_call: TRBD2; j_call: TRBJ2-1; clone_size: -; v_call: TRBV27; cdr3_aa: CASSIRLATTYNEQFF; cdr3_nt: TGTGCCAGCAGTATTCGACTAGCGACAACTTACAATGAGCAGTTCTTC
d_call: -; j_call: TRBJ2-7; clone_size: many; v_call: TRBV4-2; cdr3_aa: CASSQGSDSLYEQYF; cdr3_nt: TGTGCCAGCAGCCAAGGCTCGGACTCACTCTACGAGCAGTACTTC
d_call: -; j_call: TRBJ2-7; clone_size: -; v_call: TRBV5-5; cdr3_aa: CASSLQGGYEQYF; cdr3_nt: TGTGCCAGCAGCTTACAGGGGGGGTACGAGCAGTACTTC
d_call: TRBD1; j_call: TRBJ2-1; clone_size: few; v_call: TRBV7-9; cdr3_aa: CASSSQGGQFF; cdr3_nt: TGTGCCAGCAGCTCACAGGGGGGGCAGTTCTTC
d_call: -; j_call: TRBJ2-7; clone_size: many; v_call: TRBV10-1; cdr3_aa: CASSEGLGLYEQYF; cdr3_nt: TGCGCCAGCAGTGAGGGACTGGGCCTCTACGAGCAGTACTTC
d_call: -; j_call: TRBJ1-1; clone_size: -; v_call: TRBV10-3; cdr3_aa: CATHHHGGQGNTEAFF; cdr3_nt: TGTGCCACCCATCATCACGGGGGGCAAGGGAACACTGAAGCTTTCTTT
d_call: -; j_call: TRBJ1-1; clone_size: -; v_call: TRBV27; cdr3_aa: CASSLWQGSEAFF; cdr3_nt: TGTGCCAGCAGTTTATGGCAGGGTTCTGAAGCTTTCTTT
d_call: -; j_call: TRBJ2-2; clone_size: -; v_call: TRBV6-6; cdr3_aa: CASSSRSTGNTGELFF; cdr3_nt: TGTGCCAGCAGTTCGAGGTCGACAGGCAACACCGGGGAGCTGTTTTTT
d_call: -; j_call: TRBJ1-2; clone_size: once; v_call: TRBV18; cdr3_aa: CASSAQGSSGYTF; cdr3_nt: TGTGCCAGCTCAGCCCAGGGGTCGAGTGGCTACACCTTC
d_call: -; j_call: TRBJ2-1; clone_size: -; v_call: TRBV12-3/TRBV12-4; cdr3_aa: CASSLGSYNEQFF; cdr3_nt: TGTGCCAGCAGTTTGGGCAGCTACAATGAGCAGTTCTTC
d_call: -; j_call: TRBJ2-7; clone_size: -; v_call: TRBV19; cdr3_aa: CASSIADTYEQYF; cdr3_nt: TGTGCCAGTAGTATTGCGGACACCTACGAGCAGTACTTC
d_call: TRBD1; j_call: TRBJ1-2; clone_size: -; v_call: TRBV2; cdr3_aa: CASTLDRGLGYTF; cdr3_nt: TGTGCCAGCACCCTGGACAGGGGGCTTGGCTACACCTTC
d_call: TRBD1; j_call: TRBJ2-6; clone_size: -; v_call: TRBV30; cdr3_aa: CASLTGSGANVLTF; cdr3_nt: TGTGCCTCCCTGACAGGGTCCGGGGCCAACGTCCTGACTTTC
d_call: -; j_call: TRBJ2-7; clone_size: -; v_call: TRBV4-2; cdr3_aa: CAGSQDGQGNSYEQYF; cdr3_nt: TGTGCCGGCAGCCAAGATGGGCAGGGAAATTCCTACGAGCAGTACTTC